Sequencing of this TCR beta chain was carried out in a study of T cell responses to AZD1222 COVID-19 vaccine. Whether given at about 4 or about 12 weeks, second doses were pooled. Only in-frame clones appear in the TCRdb table, and some are missing; sequencing was by immunoSEQ multiplex PCR. In the table there are under 150,000 clones, roughly nine tenths of which are singletons. The CDR3 has 14 amino acids. The germline V gene has CDR1 DFQATT and CDR2 SNEGSKA (reference sequence). V was clipped by 3 bases and J by 6 bases, with 14 bases between them. The material sequenced was peripheral blood, taken 28 days after the second AZD1222 dose. The chain links TRBV20-1 to TRBJ2-2, with D possibly being TRBD1 (5 bases). The TCR originated in an adult who received the AZD1222 COVID-19 vaccine. The CDR3 loop reads CSASMQGRAGELFF. The CDR3 DNA reads as TGCAGTGCTAGTATGCAGGGTCGGGCCGGGGAGCTGTTTTTT.